These T cell receptor beta chains were read from a single sample in a study of human thymus T cells. The assay was immunoSEQ multiplex PCR, and TCRdb's table has in-frame clones only and misses some. The data show around 70,000 clones, 85% to 95% seen once. Material: thymus tissue. Receptors were obtained from a girl under three years old with a congenital heart defect but otherwise immunologically healthy. Each CDR3 is given with its conserved first and last residue. D genes are given only for firm matches. Size is omitted from some rows. Given values are once, few, many or a class for expanded clones.

>-|14|TRBV6-5|TRBJ2-1|-
TGTGCCAGCAGACCCCGGACTCCCCCCTCTGGGCAGTTCTTC
CASRPRTPPSGQFF
>-|17|TRBV2|TRBJ1-6|-
TGTGCCAGCAGCAGTTCGACAGCGAGCTCCTATAATTCACCCCTCCACTTT
CASSSSTASSYNSPLHF
>TRBD1|18|TRBV13|TRBJ1-1|-
TGTGCCAGCAGCTTAGACAGGACAGGGGGCGAGGGAAACACTGAAGCTTTCTTT
CASSLDRTGGEGNTEAFF
>-|15|TRBV4-3|TRBJ2-7|-
TGCGCCAGCAGCCGAGGAGGGGATTTAACCTACGAGCAGTACTTC
CASSRGGDLTYEQYF
>-|14|TRBV19|TRBJ2-7|-
TGTGCCAGTAGTCAGGAGGGGTTGTCCTACGAGCAGTACTTC
CASSQEGLSYEQYF
>TRBD1|15|TRBV5-1|TRBJ2-7|-
TGCGCCAGCAGCGCTACCGGGACAGGGGGCAACGAGCAGTACTTC
CASSATGTGGNEQYF
>TRBD1|15|TRBV10-3|TRBJ1-3|-
TGTGCCATCCGAGCCCGGGACAGCTCTGGAAACACCATATATTTT
CAIRARDSSGNTIYF
>TRBD2|18|TRBV19|TRBJ2-1|once
TGTGCCAGTAGTATAGGGTCGGGGCTAGCGGCAAAGGGCAATGAGCAGTTCTTC
CASSIGSGLAAKGNEQFF
>TRBD1|18|TRBV7-2|TRBJ2-6|-
TGTGCCAGCAGCTTAGGCCCAACAGGGGCGCCCGGGGCCAACGTCCTGACTTTC
CASSLGPTGAPGANVLTF
>-|17|TRBV5-1|TRBJ1-1|-
TGCGCCAGCAGCTTGGTGGGGGGCATATCCATGAACACTGAAGCTTTCTTT
CASSLVGGISMNTEAFF
>-|15|TRBV5-5|TRBJ1-4|-
TGTGCCAGCAGCTTGGCCGGTAGGCGTATTGAAAAACTGTTTTTT
CASSLAGRRIEKLFF
>-|14|TRBV7-8|TRBJ1-1|-
TGTGCCAGCAGCTCCCCAAGAGGTAACACTGAAGCTTTCTTT
CASSSPRGNTEAFF
>-|11|TRBV20-1|TRBJ1-1|few
TGCAGTCCCGGGGCGAACACTGAAGCTTTCTTT
CSPGANTEAFF
>TRBD1|15|TRBV7-2|TRBJ1-2|-
TGTGCCAGCAGCTTAGAGGGACAGGGGGCGTATGGCTACACCTTC
CASSLEGQGAYGYTF
>TRBD1|14|TRBV5-4|TRBJ1-2|-
TGTGCCAGCAGCCGAACAGGGGGTAACTATGGCTACACCTTC
CASSRTGGNYGYTF
>-|14|TRBV18|TRBJ1-1|-
TGTGCCAGCTCACGCGACGGTAGTAGGGGGGAAGCTTTCTTT
CASSRDGSRGEAFF
>-|16|TRBV11-2|TRBJ2-5|-
TGTGCCAGCAGCTTAGATGGGGGTTCTAACCAAGAGACCCAGTACTTC
CASSLDGGSNQETQYF
>-|15|TRBV7-9|TRBJ1-1|-
TGTGCCAGCAGCTTAGATCCAGGTCGAGGCACTGAAGCTTTCTTT
CASSLDPGRGTEAFF
>-|14|TRBV5-1|TRBJ2-6|-
TGCGCCAGCAGCTCCATTAGCGGGGCCAACGTCCTGACTTTC
CASSSISGANVLTF
>TRBD1|17|TRBV2|TRBJ2-1|-
TGTGCCAGCAGCGGCCTCAGGGGGCTATTACTATACAATGAGCAGTTCTTC
CASSGLRGLLLYNEQFF
>-|13|TRBV6-1|TRBJ1-5|-
TGTGCCAGCAATGGTACAGACCGTCAGCCCCAGCATTTT
CASNGTDRQPQHF
>TRBD1|15|TRBV30|TRBJ1-4|-
TGTGCCTGGAGTGGAGGACAGGGGGGTCATGAAAAACTGTTTTTT
CAWSGGQGGHEKLFF
>TRBD1|18|TRBV12-5|TRBJ2-6|-
TGTGCTAGTGGTTCATCCGGGACAGAGATCTCTGGGGCCAACGTCCTGACTTTC
CASGSSGTEISGANVLTF
>TRBD1|19|TRBV28|TRBJ2-2|-
TGTGCCAGCAGGCGGCCCGCTACAGGGGCCCCTCGGCCCACCGGGGAGCTGTTTTTT
CASRRPATGAPRPTGELFF
>-|17|TRBV4-3|TRBJ2-1|-
TGCGCCAGCAGCCAAGAAGAGAGCAGTCCCCTCTACAATGAGCAGTTCTTC
CASSQEESSPLYNEQFF
>-|17|TRBV7-8|TRBJ2-6|-
TGTGCCAGCAGGCACTCCAGGGGAAGCTCTGGGGCCAACGTCCTGACTTTC
CASRHSRGSSGANVLTF
>-|17|TRBV28|TRBJ2-2|-
TGTGCCAGCAGTTTATGGGGACAACGCGGACACACCGGGGAGCTGTTTTTT
CASSLWGQRGHTGELFF
>TRBD2|15|TRBV4-2|TRBJ2-7|once
TGTGCCAGCAGCCAACCGGGACTAGCGACATGGGAGCAGTACTTC
CASSQPGLATWEQYF
>-|16|TRBV4-2|TRBJ2-1|-
TGTGCCAGCAGCCAAGAAGGGCGGTCTTACTACAATGAGCAGTTCTTC
CASSQEGRSYYNEQFF
>-|10|TRBV5-1|TRBJ1-2|-
TGCGCCAGCAAGGGTAGTGGCTACACCTTC
CASKGSGYTF
>-|14|TRBV29-1|TRBJ1-2|-
TGCAGCGTTGAGAAGGTGGGACCCTTGGGTGGCTACACCTTC
CSVEKVGPLGGYTF
>-|17|TRBV9|TRBJ2-5|-
TGTGCCAGCAGCCCCCGTAGTCACCTGGGGGGCCAAGAGACCCAGTACTTC
CASSPRSHLGGQETQYF
>-|12|TRBV27|TRBJ2-1|-
TGTGCCAGCGGTAAGATCCACAATGAGCAGTTCTTC
CASGKIHNEQFF
>-|16|TRBV7-2|TRBJ2-7|-
TGTGCCAGCAGCTTAGACGGCGGGCCTTGTCCTTACGAGCAGTACTTC
CASSLDGGPCPYEQYF
>-|14|TRBV5-8|TRBJ1-1|-
TGTGCCAGCAGCCATATTCAGGCGCCCGGCGAAGCTTTCTTT
CASSHIQAPGEAFF
>-|12|TRBV25-1|TRBJ2-2|-
TGTGCCAGCGCAGAGGTCACCGGGGAGCTGTTTTTT
CASAEVTGELFF
>TRBD1|17|TRBV9|TRBJ2-1|-
TGTGCCAGCAGCGTAGGGGGGGCCGGACAGGGGGCACCCGAGCAGTTCTTC
CASSVGGAGQGAPEQFF
>-|16|TRBV2|TRBJ1-5|-
TGTGCCAGCAGCGTGAAGAGGACGGGCGGCAATCAGCCCCAGCATTTT
CASSVKRTGGNQPQHF
>-|13|TRBV28|TRBJ1-1|-
TGTGCCAGCACCCCCGGCGGTAACACTGAAGCTTTCTTT
CASTPGGNTEAFF